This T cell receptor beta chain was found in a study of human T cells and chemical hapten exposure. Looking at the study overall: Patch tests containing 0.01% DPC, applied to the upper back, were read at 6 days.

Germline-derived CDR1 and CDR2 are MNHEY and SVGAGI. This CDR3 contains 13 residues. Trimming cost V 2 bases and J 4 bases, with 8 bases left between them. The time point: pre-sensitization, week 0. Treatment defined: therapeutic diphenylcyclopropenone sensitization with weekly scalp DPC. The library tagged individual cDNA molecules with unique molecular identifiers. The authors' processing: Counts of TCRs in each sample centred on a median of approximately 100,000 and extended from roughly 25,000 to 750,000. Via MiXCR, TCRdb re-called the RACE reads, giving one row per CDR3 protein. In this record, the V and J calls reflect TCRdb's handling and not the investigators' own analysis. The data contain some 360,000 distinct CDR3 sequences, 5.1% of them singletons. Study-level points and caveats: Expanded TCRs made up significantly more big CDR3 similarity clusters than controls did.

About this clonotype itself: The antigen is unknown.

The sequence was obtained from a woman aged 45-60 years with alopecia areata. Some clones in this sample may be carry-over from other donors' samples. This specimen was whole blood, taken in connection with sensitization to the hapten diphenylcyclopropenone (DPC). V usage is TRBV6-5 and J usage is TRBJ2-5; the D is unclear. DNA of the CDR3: TGTGCCAGCAGTTACCTTACGGGAGAGACCCAGTACTTC. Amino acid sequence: CASSYLTGETQYF.